This T cell receptor (beta chain) was identified during a study of OX40 agonist ivuxolimab in advanced cancers. Study-wide results and caveats: Expanded clones were, on average, more numerous in CD8+ T cells than in CD4+.

With respect to this clone: Its antigen is as yet unknown.

Method: immunoSEQ multiplex PCR; TCRdb's copy keeps in-frame clones and lacks some. The sample includes about 50,000 clones, around nine tenths of them seen just once. This specimen consisted of CD4+ or CD8+ T cells sorted from blood, obtained in a trial of the OX40 agonist ivuxolimab. This receptor was identified in an adult with an advanced solid tumor such as melanoma, head and neck, liver or kidney cancer.

CDR3 sequence: CASSLSQGQGADTQYF. For the CDR3, the DNA is TGTGCCAGCAGCTTGAGTCAGGGACAGGGTGCAGATACGCAGTATTTT. The V and J genes are TRBV5-4 and TRBJ2-3, with 9 bases lining up with TRBD1. CDR3 length equals 16 residues. Unmatched junction bases numbered 7, after V lost 1 base and J lost 4 bases. CDR1 is SGHNT and CDR2 is YYREEE in the germline V gene (reference sequence). Drawing the rest from reference TRBV5-4 and TRBJ2-3, the complete variable domain is ETGVTQSPTHLIKTRGQQVTLRCSSQSGHNTVSWYQQALGQGPQFIFQYYREEENGRGNFPPRFSGLQFPNYSSELNVNALELDDSALYLCASSLSQGQGADTQYFGPGTRLTVL.